A single sample gave rise to the 2 T cell receptor beta chains below, sequenced in a study of blood T cell repertoires in COVID-19. Clones were sequenced by immunoSEQ multiplex PCR, and TCRdb holds only the in-frame ones, with some missing. The repertoire holds fewer than 300,000 clones, with roughly 86% as singletons. Sequencing input: peripheral blood. These receptors were obtained from a man aged 18 to 30 with active or convalescent COVID-19.

The chain has TRBV7-9 and TRBJ1-2; TRBD1 is a possible D gene (5 bases). Germline values: CDR1 SEHNR, CDR2 FQNEAQ (reference sequence). The CDR3 runs to 13 residues. V was trimmed by 4 bases and J by 4 bases, leaving 10 bases between them. The CDR3 DNA sequence: TGTGCCAGCAGCTCAGGGAACGGCTATGGCTACACCTTC. Amino acids: CASSSGNGYGYTF.

The chain employs TRBV19 and TRBJ1-2; D gene unclear. Between the trimmed V and J ends, which lost 0 bases and 11 bases, there was a span of 19 bases. CDR1 and CDR2 (germline): LNHDA, SQIVND (reference sequence). This CDR3 has 15 amino acids. CDR3 coding DNA: TGTGCCAGTAGTATAGATCTATCCAGGAACTTACGGTACACCTTC. Its protein is CASSIDLSRNLRYTF. The complete variable domain, with remaining parts taken from reference TRBV19 and TRBJ1-2, reads DGGITQSPKYLFRKEGQNVTLSCEQNLNHDAMYWYRQDPGQGLRLIYYSQIVNDFQKGDIAEGYSVSREKKESFPLTVTSAQKNPTAFYLCASSIDLSRNLRYTFGSGTRLTVV.